This is a list of T cell receptor beta chains from one sample in a study of OX40 agonist ivuxolimab in advanced cancers. Clones were sequenced by immunoSEQ multiplex PCR, and TCRdb holds only the in-frame ones, with some missing. The data show roughly 25,000 clones, roughly three quarters seen once. Sequencing used CD4+ or CD8+ T cells sorted from blood, obtained in a trial of the OX40 agonist ivuxolimab. Receptor source: an adult with an advanced solid tumor such as melanoma, head and neck, liver or kidney cancer. Both conserved end residues are part of each CDR3. The D gene is left open where the match is weak. The listing skips clone size in some rows; elsewhere it reads once, few, many or a size class.

TRBV27	NA	TRBJ2-2	NA	CASSFVGTQGGELFF	TGTGCCAGCAGTTTCGTTGGGACCCAGGGCGGGGAGCTGTTTTTT
TRBV12-5	NA	TRBJ2-1	TRBD2	CASGGLAVNEQFF	TGTGCTAGTGGTGGACTAGCGGTCAATGAGCAGTTCTTC
TRBV5-1	once	TRBJ2-7	TRBD2	CASSFGTSGYEQYF	TGCGCCAGCAGCTTCGGTACTAGCGGTTACGAGCAGTACTTC
TRBV6-5	few	TRBJ2-7	NA	CASSYGRAYEQYF	TGTGCCAGCAGTTACGGGCGGGCCTACGAGCAGTACTTC
TRBV19	NA	TRBJ2-1	TRBD2	CASRSGTSFNEQFF	TGTGCCAGTCGTTCCGGGACTAGCTTCAATGAGCAGTTCTTC
TRBV4-2	few	TRBJ2-3	NA	CASSLREKEDTQYF	TGTGCCAGCAGCCTCAGGGAAAAAGAAGATACGCAGTATTTT
TRBV11-2	NA	TRBJ1-6	TRBD1	CASSVGGLRGSPLHF	TGTGCCAGCAGCGTAGGGGGCCTCAGGGGTTCACCCCTCCACTTT
TRBV11-2	few	TRBJ2-1	NA	CASSLSSSYNEQFF	TGTGCCAGCAGCTTGAGCAGTTCCTACAATGAGCAGTTCTTC
TRBV10-3	NA	TRBJ1-1	TRBD1	CAISGGQGVRAFF	TGTGCCATCAGCGGGGGACAGGGAGTGAGGGCTTTCTTT
TRBV6-5	NA	TRBJ2-1	NA	CASSPPPYKTDLFF	TGTGCCAGCAGTCCCCCCCCGTATAAGACGGATCTGTTCTTC
TRBV4-3	few	TRBJ1-2	NA	CASSQQTGRTYGYTF	TGCGCCAGCAGCCAGCAAACGGGACGGACCTATGGCTACACCTTC
TRBV2	NA	TRBJ2-6	NA	CASSSEISGANVLTF	TGTGCCAGCAGTTCAGAGATCTCTGGGGCCAACGTCCTGACTTTC
TRBV30	NA	TRBJ1-2	NA	CAWSSGSDYGYTF	TGTGCCTGGAGTTCAGGTTCAGACTATGGCTACACCTTC
TRBV29-1	NA	TRBJ1-1	TRBD1	CSERGQGTEAFF	TGCAGCGAGAGGGGACAGGGAACTGAAGCTTTCTTT
TRBV7-2	NA	TRBJ2-5	NA	CASSQQGGETQYF	TGTGCCAGCAGCCAACAGGGAGGGGAGACCCAGTACTTC
TRBV6-1	NA	TRBJ2-7	NA	CASSEGGLPHYEQYF	TGTGCCAGCAGTGAAGGAGGCTTACCCCACTACGAGCAGTACTTC
TRBV2	NA	TRBJ2-3	NA	CASIPLGTSTDTQYF	TGTGCCAGCATCCCCTTGGGGACTAGCACAGATACGCAGTATTTT
TRBV11-3	NA	TRBJ2-7	NA	CASSLAGVGWDSANEQYF	TGTGCCAGCAGCTTAGCGGGGGTCGGTTGGGATAGCGCGAACGAGCAGTACTTC
TRBV19	NA	TRBJ1-2	NA	CASSTFDNYGYTF	TGTGCCAGTAGTACCTTCGATAACTATGGCTACACCTTC
TRBV4-2	NA	TRBJ2-4	NA	CASSQRGGPVMKNIQYF	TGTGCCAGCAGCCAAAGGGGGGGGCCGGTAATGAAAAACATTCAGTACTTC
TRBV18	once	TRBJ1-2	NA	CASSPSTDFNYGYTF	TGTGCCAGCTCACCATCTACGGATTTCAACTATGGCTACACCTTC
TRBV5-4	NA	TRBJ2-1	TRBD2	CASSLGTSGKVEQFF	TGTGCCAGCAGCTTGGGGACTAGCGGGAAGGTTGAGCAGTTCTTC
TRBV6-5	NA	TRBJ1-5	NA	CASRDYLGNQPQHF	TGTGCCAGCAGGGACTATTTGGGCAATCAGCCCCAGCATTTT
TRBV2	NA	TRBJ2-1	NA	CASSTDRLRGNEQFF	TGTGCCAGCAGTACCGACAGGCTTCGGGGGAATGAGCAGTTCTTC
TRBV7-2	NA	TRBJ2-7	NA	CASSFPTGTTYEQYF	TGTGCCAGCAGCTTCCCGACAGGAACAACCTACGAGCAGTACTTC
TRBV7-8	NA	TRBJ1-1	NA	CASSLRWVNTEAFF	TGTGCCAGCAGCTTAAGGTGGGTGAACACTGAAGCTTTCTTT
TRBV30	NA	TRBJ1-6	NA	CASPGSSSYNSPLHF	TGTGCCTCCCCCGGGTCAAGCTCCTATAATTCACCCCTCCACTTT
TRBV15	NA	TRBJ2-1	NA	CATSQKSLVPQHEQFF	TGTGCCACCAGCCAAAAATCACTAGTCCCCCAACATGAGCAGTTCTTC
TRBV6-1	NA	TRBJ2-7	NA	CASRPQRAEQYF	TGTGCCAGCAGGCCCCAAAGGGCCGAGCAGTACTTC
TRBV4-3	NA	TRBJ2-7	NA	CASSRERKGAYEQYF	TGCGCCAGCAGCCGTGAGAGGAAGGGGGCCTACGAGCAGTACTTC
TRBV27	few	TRBJ1-1	TRBD1	CASSSPTGGFTEAFF	TGTGCCAGCAGTTCCCCGACAGGGGGCTTCACTGAAGCTTTCTTT
TRBV11-3	NA	TRBJ2-1	NA	CASSFGSRTSSYNEQFF	TGTGCCAGCAGCTTCGGGTCAAGAACTAGCTCCTACAATGAGCAGTTCTTC
TRBV6-5	NA	TRBJ2-2	NA	CASSLDYTGELFF	TGTGCCAGCAGCCTCGATTACACCGGGGAGCTGTTTTTT
TRBV11-1	NA	TRBJ2-1	NA	CASSSHGGEQFF	TGTGCCAGCAGCTCCCACGGGGGTGAGCAGTTCTTC
TRBV5-1	NA	TRBJ2-7	TRBD1	CASSWTGQGIHEQYF	TGCGCCAGCAGCTGGACTGGACAGGGAATTCACGAGCAGTACTTC
TRBV4-1	NA	TRBJ2-3	TRBD1	CASSQQHGGGQGTDTQYF	TGCGCCAGCAGCCAACAGCACGGAGGGGGACAGGGCACAGATACGCAGTATTTT
TRBV28	NA	TRBJ1-4	TRBD1	CASSLAGQGIEKLFF	TGTGCCAGCAGCCTAGCTGGACAGGGGATTGAAAAACTGTTTTTT
TRBV6-5	NA	TRBJ2-3	NA	CASSSLLRADTQYF	TGTGCCAGCAGCTCTCTCCTTCGTGCAGATACGCAGTATTTT
TRBV7-9	NA	TRBJ1-3	NA	CASSPNTGNTIYF	TGTGCCAGCAGCCCAAATACCGGAAACACCATATATTTT
TRBV7-6	once	TRBJ1-4	TRBD1	CASSSGGQKNEKLFF	TGTGCCAGCAGCTCTGGGGGACAGAAGAATGAAAAACTGTTTTTT
TRBV2	NA	TRBJ2-6	NA	CASSGGEDGANVLTF	TGTGCCAGCAGTGGAGGGGAAGATGGGGCCAACGTCCTGACTTTC
TRBV6-8	NA	TRBJ1-2	NA	CASILKTRGVYNYGYTF	TGTGCCAGCATTCTCAAAACCCGTGGGGTCTATAACTATGGCTACACCTTC
TRBV7-2	NA	TRBJ2-6	NA	CASSLPTDPNVLTF	TGTGCCAGCAGCTTACCTACGGATCCCAACGTCCTGACTTTC
TRBV5-6	NA	TRBJ2-1	NA	CASSAYNEQFF	TGTGCCAGCAGCGCCTACAATGAGCAGTTCTTC
TRBV28	NA	TRBJ1-1	NA	CASSLQTAAGTEAFF	TGTGCCAGCAGTTTACAAACCGCTGCAGGGACTGAAGCTTTCTTT
TRBV7-2	NA	TRBJ2-1	TRBD2	CASSLRSVAGAHNEQFF	TGTGCCAGCAGCTTAAGAAGCGTAGCGGGAGCCCACAATGAGCAGTTCTTC